This T cell receptor (beta chain) comes out of a study of cytomegalovirus exposure and HLA in healthy donors. PCR involved 60 Vbeta and 13 Jbeta primers. Here immunoSEQ multiplex PCR was the method, and the copy in TCRdb shows in-frame clones only, minus some. The profile shows about 140,000 clones, roughly four fifths of them singletons. This clone was observed a few times. This CDR3 contains 13 residues. With 5 bases removed from V and 2 bases from J, the gap between germline ends came to 10 bases. From germline, CDR1 is MNHNS and CDR2 SASEGT. The V and J genes are TRBV6-1 and TRBJ2-7; D might be TRBD1 (5 bases). The source material was PBMCs. This TCR was sampled from a man younger than 35 in good health and CMV-seropositive. DNA for the CDR3: TGTGCCAGCAGTTCCGACAGACCCTACGAGCAGTACTTC. Protein product: CASSSDRPYEQYF.